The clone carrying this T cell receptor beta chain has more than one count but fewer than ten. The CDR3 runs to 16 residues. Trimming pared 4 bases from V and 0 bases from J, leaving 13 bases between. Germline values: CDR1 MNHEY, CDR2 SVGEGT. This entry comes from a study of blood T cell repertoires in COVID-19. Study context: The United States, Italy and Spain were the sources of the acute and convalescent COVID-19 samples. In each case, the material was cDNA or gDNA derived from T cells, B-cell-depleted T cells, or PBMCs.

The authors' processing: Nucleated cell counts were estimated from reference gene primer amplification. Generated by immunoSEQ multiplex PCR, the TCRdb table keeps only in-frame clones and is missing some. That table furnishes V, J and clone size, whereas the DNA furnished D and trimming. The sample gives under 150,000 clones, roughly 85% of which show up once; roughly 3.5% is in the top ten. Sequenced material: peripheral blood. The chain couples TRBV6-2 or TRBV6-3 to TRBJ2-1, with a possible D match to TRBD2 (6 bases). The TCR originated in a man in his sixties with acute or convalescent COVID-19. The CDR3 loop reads CASSLGTGYSYNEQFF. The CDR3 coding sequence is TGTGCCAGCAGTTTAGGGACTGGCTACTCCTACAATGAGCAGTTCTTC.